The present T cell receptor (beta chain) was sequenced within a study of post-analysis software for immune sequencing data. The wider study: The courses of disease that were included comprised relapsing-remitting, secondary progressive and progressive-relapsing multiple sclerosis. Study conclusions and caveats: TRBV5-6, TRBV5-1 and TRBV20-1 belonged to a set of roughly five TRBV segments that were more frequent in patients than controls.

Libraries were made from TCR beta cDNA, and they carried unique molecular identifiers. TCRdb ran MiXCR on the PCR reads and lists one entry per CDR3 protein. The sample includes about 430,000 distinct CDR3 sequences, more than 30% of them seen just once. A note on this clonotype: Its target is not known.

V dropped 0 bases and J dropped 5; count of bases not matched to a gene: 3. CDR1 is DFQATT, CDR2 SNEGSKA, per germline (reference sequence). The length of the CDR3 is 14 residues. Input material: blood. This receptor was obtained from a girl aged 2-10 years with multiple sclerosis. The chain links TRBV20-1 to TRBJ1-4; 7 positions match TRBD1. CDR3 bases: TGCAGTGCTAGAGATTGGACAGGCAATGAAAAACTGTTTTTT. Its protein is CSARDWTGNEKLFF.